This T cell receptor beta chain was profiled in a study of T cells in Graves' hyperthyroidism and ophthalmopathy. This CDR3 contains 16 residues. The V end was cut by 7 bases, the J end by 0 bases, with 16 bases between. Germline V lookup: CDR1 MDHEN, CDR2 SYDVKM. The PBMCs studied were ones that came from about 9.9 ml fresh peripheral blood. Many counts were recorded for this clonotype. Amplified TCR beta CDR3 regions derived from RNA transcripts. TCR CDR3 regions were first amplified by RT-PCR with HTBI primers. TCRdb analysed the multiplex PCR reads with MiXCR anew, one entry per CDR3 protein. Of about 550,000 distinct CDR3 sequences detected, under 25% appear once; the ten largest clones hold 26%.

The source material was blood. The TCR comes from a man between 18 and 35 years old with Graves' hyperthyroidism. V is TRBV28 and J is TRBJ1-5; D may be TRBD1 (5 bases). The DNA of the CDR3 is TGTGCCAGCAAAGGGAGGGGACGATATAGCAATCAGCCCCAGCATTTT. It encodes CASKGRGRYSNQPQHF.